This is a list of T cell receptor beta chains from one sample in a study of cytomegalovirus exposure and HLA in healthy donors. Clones were sequenced by immunoSEQ multiplex PCR, and TCRdb holds only the in-frame ones, with some missing. The sample shows some 180,000 clones, roughly 10% of them seen only once. Sample: PBMCs. The receptors here all came from a woman aged 25 to 39 in good health and CMV-seropositive. The CDR3 runs from the conserved cysteine through the conserved F or W. The order of the fields is J gene, clone size, D gene, V gene, CDR3 DNA, CDR3 protein. A D gene is named only where the DNA matches it firmly. Only some rows state a clone size, as once, few, many or a class for expanded clones.

TRBJ2-7	.	TRBD1	TRBV18	TGTGCCAGCTCCCCGGGACAGGGTTCCGGCGAGCAGTACTTC	CASSPGQGSGEQYF
TRBJ2-7	.	TRBD1	TRBV2	TGTGCCACCCTCGCAGGGACAGGGGGGGACGAGCAGTACTTC	CATLAGTGGDEQYF
TRBJ2-7	few	TRBD1	TRBV10-2	TGCGCCAGCAGAAGTGGTGGGACAGGGAACGAGCAGTACTTC	CASRSGGTGNEQYF
TRBJ1-2	.	TRBD1	TRBV7-9	TGTGCCAGCAGCTCTACAGGGGCACTTAACTGTGGCTACACCTTC	CASSSTGALNCGYTF
TRBJ2-7	few	.	TRBV7-9	TGTGCCAGCAGCAAAGAAGGGCTAGCGCTCTCCTACGAGCAGTACTTC	CASSKEGLALSYEQYF
TRBJ1-2	few	.	TRBV29-1	TGCAGCGTTGAAGAGGGGACACCTGCCGATGGCTACACCTTC	CSVEEGTPADGYTF
TRBJ2-7	few	TRBD2	TRBV6-1	TGTGCCGGGGGGGGGAGGGGAGCGGGAGCGGACGAGCAGTACTTC	CAGGGRGAGADEQYF
TRBJ1-1	few	TRBD1	TRBV5-1	TGCGCCAGCAGCTTTTCGGGAGGGACAGGGGGCAACACTGAAGCTTTCTTT	CASSFSGGTGGNTEAFF
TRBJ2-1	.	TRBD2	TRBV4-1	TGCGCCAGCAGCCACAAAAGACTAGCGTTGGGCAATGAGCAGTTCTTC	CASSHKRLALGNEQFF
TRBJ1-1	.	.	TRBV2	TGTGCCAGCTATCTTAACACTGAAGCTTTCTTT	CASYLNTEAFF
TRBJ1-2	few	.	TRBV7-9	TGTGCCAGCAGTCAGGGGCACGGTGGCTACACCTTC	CASSQGHGGYTF
TRBJ1-5	.	.	TRBV28	TGTGCCAGCAGTCCACTAGGTAATCAGCCCCAGCATTTT	CASSPLGNQPQHF
TRBJ1-2	.	.	TRBV7-8	TGTGCCAGCAGCTCGGGACTGATCTATGGCTACACCTTC	CASSSGLIYGYTF
TRBJ2-3	few	.	TRBV19	TGTGCCAGCTCAGGCCTAAGCACAGATACGCAGTATTTT	CASSGLSTDTQYF
TRBJ2-3	few	.	TRBV6-1	TGTGCCAGCAGTGAAGCGCTGGGGGGGGCTTTCGATACGCAGTATTTT	CASSEALGGAFDTQYF
TRBJ1-4	.	TRBD1	TRBV19	TGTGCCAGTAGTCTGGACAGGGGTCATGAAAAACTGTTTTTT	CASSLDRGHEKLFF
TRBJ1-5	.	.	TRBV4-2	TGTGCCAGCAGCCAAGAAGGAGGCAGATACAATCAGCCCCAGCATTTT	CASSQEGGRYNQPQHF
TRBJ2-1	.	TRBD2	TRBV14	TGTGCCAGCAGCAGCGGGGACCCCCGGGGGATCTTC	CASSSGDPRGIF
TRBJ1-4	.	.	TRBV19	TGTGCCAGTAGTATCTCAAGAGGTGAAAAACTGTTTTTT	CASSISRGEKLFF
TRBJ2-1	few	TRBD2	TRBV27	TGTGCCAGCAGTTTGGGGGGTTCTAGCGGGGAAAGCTCCTACAATGAGCAGTTCTTC	CASSLGGSSGESSYNEQFF
TRBJ1-2	few	.	TRBV6-1	TGTGCCAGCAGTGAAGGTGTAGGGGGATATGGCTACACCTTC	CASSEGVGGYGYTF
TRBJ2-3	few	TRBD2	TRBV5-1	TGCGCCAGCAGCTTGGAAAGCGGGAGGGTCCTTAGCACAGATACGCAGTATTTT	CASSLESGRVLSTDTQYF
TRBJ2-5	few	.	TRBV7-2	TGTGCCAGCAGCACGGAGTCTGGGGAGACCCAGTACTTC	CASSTESGETQYF
TRBJ2-4	.	TRBD1	TRBV5-1	TGCGCCAGCAGCCATATGCCCCCAGGGACAGTAGCCAAAAACATTCAGTACTTC	CASSHMPPGTVAKNIQYF
TRBJ2-7	.	.	TRBV5-1	TGCGCCAGCAGCTTGGAACTGCGGCAGGGAAGGGAGCAGTACTTC	CASSLELRQGREQYF
TRBJ2-1	few	TRBD2	TRBV4-1	TGCGCCAGCAGCCAAGTAGCGGGAGTATGGAATGAGCAGTTCTTC	CASSQVAGVWNEQFF
TRBJ1-2	.	.	TRBV6-6	TGTGCCAGCCTCAGCGGAGGGAAGGAGGGCTACACCTTC	CASLSGGKEGYTF
TRBJ2-2	few	.	TRBV19	TGTGCCAGTAGTATGATTAGCCTGAACACCGGGGAGCTGTTTTTT	CASSMISLNTGELFF
TRBJ2-7	.	TRBD1	TRBV25-1	TGTGCCAGCAGCGGAATCGGGACAGACTACGAGCAGTACTTC	CASSGIGTDYEQYF
TRBJ2-1	.	TRBD2	TRBV5-1	TGCGCCAGCAGCTTGCGAATGGCTAGCGGAGACAATGAGCAGTTCTTC	CASSLRMASGDNEQFF
TRBJ1-4	.	.	TRBV5-1	TGCGCCAGCAGTTTGGACGGTACAACTAATGAAAAACTGTTTTTT	CASSLDGTTNEKLFF
TRBJ2-6	.	TRBD1	TRBV30	TGTGCCTGGAGTAGACAGGGCGGTGGGGCCAACGTCCTGACTTTC	CAWSRQGGGANVLTF
TRBJ1-1	few	TRBD1	TRBV29-1	TGCAGCGTCGACAGGGGCTTTGGGAACACTGAAGCTTTCTTT	CSVDRGFGNTEAFF
TRBJ1-5	.	.	TRBV21-1	TGTGCCAGCAGCAAAGTAGGGTCGGCAACTAGACCAAATCAGCCCCAGCATTTT	CASSKVGSATRPNQPQHF
TRBJ2-1	.	TRBD1	TRBV5-1	TGCGCCAGCAGCTTGACCGGGACAGGGGCCAATGAGCAGTTCTTC	CASSLTGTGANEQFF
TRBJ2-3	few	TRBD2	TRBV27	TGTGCCAGCAGTGGTGGACTAGCAACAGATACGCAGTATTTT	CASSGGLATDTQYF
TRBJ2-3	.	TRBD1	TRBV5-1	TGCGCCAGCGAGAGGACAGGGAGCACAGATACGCAGTATTTT	CASERTGSTDTQYF
TRBJ2-7	few	TRBD1	TRBV5-6	TGTGCCAGCAGCTTGAAAGGGGGCCACTACGAGCAGTACTTC	CASSLKGGHYEQYF
TRBJ1-5	few	TRBD1	TRBV7-2	TGTGCCAGCAGCTTAATGTCGAACAGGGGGGAGCCCCAGCATTTT	CASSLMSNRGEPQHF